Following are 15 T cell receptor beta chains from one sample sequenced in a study of shared clonotypes between healthy human individuals. Clones were read by immunoSEQ multiplex PCR, and TCRdb kept only the in-frame ones, dropping some. The table records a few hundred thousand clones, around three quarters of them present only once. The sample was PBMCs. The receptors were sampled from a woman aged 35 to 49 in good health. Some clones in this sample may be carry-over from other donors' samples.

Regarding this clone: The same CDR3 arises from other DNA sequences in this sample as well. The genes are TRBV9 and TRBJ2-7; D gene ambiguous. Germline V gives CDR1 SGDLS, CDR2 YYNGEE. Trimming took 2 bases from V and 0 from J, leaving 9 bases between them. CDR3 length: 14 amino acids. The CDR3 DNA reads as TGTGCCAGCAGCGTGGACCCGAGCTCCTACGAGCAGTACTTC. This codes for CASSVDPSSYEQYF.

This clone was observed once. The V and J genes are TRBV28 and TRBJ2-3; perhaps D is TRBD1 or TRBD2 (7 bases each). CDR3 size: 15 residues. Germline V gene lookup returns CDR1 MDHEN and CDR2 SYDVKM. The germline V and J ends were trimmed by 8 bases and 4 bases, with 19 bases remaining between them. Here the CDR3 reads CASQDKQGRADTQYF. For the CDR3, the DNA is TGTGCCAGCCAAGATAAACAGGGGAGGGCAGATACGCAGTATTTT.

In DNA form, the CDR3 reads TGTGCCAGCAGCTTAACCCGAGTAGCGGGAGAGGGGAATGAGCAGTTCTTC. This codes for CASSLTRVAGEGNEQFF. J is TRBJ2-1 and V is TRBV7-3; TRBD2 matches 9 bases. CDR1 is SGHTA, CDR2 FQGTGA, per germline. This CDR3 contains 17 residues. With V trimmed by 0 bases and J by 7 bases, 10 bases remained unmatched.

This chain joins TRBV29-1 and TRBJ2-1; 8 nucleotides agree with TRBD2. The V and J ends lost 0 bases and 13 bases, in that order; junction bases with no gene match: 14. The CDR3 covers 15 residues. From germline, CDR1 is SQVTM and CDR2 ANQGSEA. The CDR3 sequence: CSVEDLPVAGGSQFF. The CDR3 nucleotides read TGCAGCGTTGAAGATCTCCCCGTGGCGGGAGGTTCCCAGTTCTTC.

V is TRBV7-9 and J is TRBJ2-7; D remains ambiguous. V dropped 4 bases and J dropped 6 bases, with 10 bases sitting between them. The CDR3 spans 12 residues. Germline CDR1 reads SEHNR; CDR2 reads FQNEAQ (reference sequence). CDR3 protein: CASSWASGEQYF. CDR3 sequence (DNA): TGTGCCAGCAGCTGGGCTTCGGGCGAGCAGTACTTC.

V gene TRBV2 combines with J gene TRBJ1-1; D is undetermined. V lost 3 bases to trimming and J lost 5 bases, with 10 bases between them. This CDR3 is built from 13 residues. Germline loops: CDR1 SNHLY, CDR2 FYNNEI. CDR3 DNA: TGTGCCAGCAGTGACCCCCCAATGACTGAAGCTTTCTTT. Translated, it gives CASSDPPMTEAFF.

The rearrangement joins TRBV11-3 to TRBJ1-1; no clear D. The V gene lost 1 base and the J gene lost 5 bases, with 8 bases spanning the gap. This CDR3 is built from 13 residues. CDR1 is SGHNT, CDR2 YENEEA, per germline. CDR3 DNA: TGTGCCAGCAGCTTAGGGGCGGAAACTGAAGCTTTCTTT. Residues: CASSLGAETEAFF.

The V and J genes are TRBV28 and TRBJ2-1; 9 bases agree with TRBD2. The V gene's germline CDR1 is MDHEN and CDR2 SYDVKM. The V and J ends lost 3 bases and 15 bases, in that order; junction bases with no gene match: 6. The CDR3 is 12 residues long. The CDR3 protein is CASSFVAGGWFF. The CDR3 region has the DNA TGTGCCAGCAGTTTTGTCGCGGGAGGGTGGTTCTTC.

The chain carries TRBV27 and TRBJ2-2; perhaps TRBD2 as D (6 bases). V dropped 8 bases and J dropped 1 base, with 14 bases sitting between them. CDR3 length equals 15 residues. Germline CDR1 reads MNHEY; CDR2 reads SMNVEV (reference sequence). CDR3 sequence: CASSMGGENTGELFF. The CDR3 bases are TGTGCCAGCTCAATGGGAGGCGAGAACACCGGGGAGCTGTTTTTT.

V usage is TRBV27 and J usage is TRBJ2-5; no reliable D call. V lost 0 bases to trimming and J lost 1 base, with 12 bases between them. In germline, CDR1 is MNHEY, CDR2 SMNVEV (reference sequence). The CDR3 consists of 16 residues. This CDR3 reads CASSLSRPPPQETQYF. The DNA of the CDR3 is TGTGCCAGCAGTTTATCGAGGCCTCCCCCCCAAGAGACCCAGTACTTC.

In DNA form, the CDR3 reads TGTGCCAGCAGGACACGAGCCGAGCAGTACTTC. Protein: CASRTRAEQYF. The chain joins TRBV6-5 to TRBJ2-7; D is unclear. Deletions cut 6 bases from V and 6 bases from J, with 9 bases between. The germline V gene has CDR1 MNHEY and CDR2 SVGAGI. The CDR3 is 11 amino acids.

The rearrangement links TRBV6-5 to TRBJ1-1, with a tentative D call TRBD1 (6 bases). Per the germline V gene, CDR1 is MNHEY and CDR2 is SVGAGI. Trimming left V 0 bases short and J 6 bases short, with 17 bases between. The CDR3 length is 16 residues. CDR3 nucleotides: TGTGCCAGCAGTTACTCGACGGGCAGGGGATTCCCTGAAGCTTTCTTT. It specifies CASSYSTGRGFPEAFF.

This rearrangement joins TRBV7-2 to TRBJ2-5, with D perhaps given as TRBD1 or TRBD2 (5 bases each). The germline V gene encodes CDR1 SGHTA and CDR2 FQGNSA. V gave up 5 bases and J gave up 5 bases, with 12 bases separating them. This CDR3 has 13 amino acids. This CDR3 reads CASSPEGPETQYF. The CDR3 DNA reads as TGTGCCAGCAGCCCAGAGGGGCCGGAGACCCAGTACTTC.

The CDR3 DNA reads as TGTGCCAGCAGCTCGGGCACTAGCGGGAGCGCAGATACGCAGTATTTT. Translated: CASSSGTSGSADTQYF. The chain has TRBV7-9 and TRBJ2-3; TRBD2 matches 11 bases. Germline CDR1 reads SEHNR; CDR2 reads FQNEAQ (reference sequence). The CDR3 runs 16 residues. The junction had 7 bases not matched to a gene; V was cut back by 4 bases and J by 4 bases.

This clone was detected ten times or more. In the same sample, other DNA sequences code for this CDR3. CDR3 nucleotides: TGTGCCAGCAGCTTAGCAGGACAGGGCTACACCTTC. Residues: CASSLAGQGYTF. The chain links TRBV7-8 to TRBJ1-2, with D tentatively TRBD1 (6 bases). The V gene lost 0 bases and the J gene lost 8 bases, with 7 bases spanning the gap. The CDR3 totals 12 residues. Germline V gene lookup returns CDR1 SGHVS and CDR2 FQNEAQ.